These 25 T cell receptor beta chains were sequenced from one sample in a study of blood T cell repertoires in COVID-19. TCRdb's table, derived via immunoSEQ multiplex PCR, lists solely in-frame clones and lacks some. The data hold under 200,000 clones, with less than 90% observed a single time. Sample: PBMCs or T cells enriched from blood (not recorded which). The receptors originated from a woman aged 50 to 60 who had recovered from COVID-19.

J is TRBJ2-2 and V is TRBV2; 7 nucleotides agree with TRBD1. The V gene end was trimmed by 4 bases and the J gene end by 3 bases; junction bases not matched to a gene: 5. The CDR3 extends over 15 amino acids. Per the germline V gene, CDR1 is SNHLY and CDR2 is FYNNEI. The CDR3 spells CASSAGTVYTGELFF. In DNA form, the CDR3 reads TGTGCCAGCAGTGCCGGGACAGTATACACCGGGGAGCTGTTTTTT. Variable domain in full (rest from reference TRBV2 and TRBJ2-2): EPEVTQTPSHQVTQMGQEVILRCVPISNHLYFYWYRQILGQKVEFLVSFYNNEISEKSEIFDDQFSVERPDGSNFTLKIRSTKLEDSAMYFCASSAGTVYTGELFFGEGSRLTVL.

Turning to this clone: The same CDR3 can be traced to other DNA sequences in this sample. V is TRBV5-1 and J is TRBJ1-4, with TRBD1 matching 9 bases. Germline V gene lookup returns CDR1 SGHRS and CDR2 YFSETQ. The CDR3 sequence is 14 residues long. V shed 3 bases and J 5 bases; nucleotides not matched to a gene: 2. The CDR3 region has the DNA TGCGCCAGCAGCTCCGGGACAGGGAATGAAAAACTGTTTTTT. It codes for CASSSGTGNEKLFF.

The genes are TRBV11-2 and TRBJ1-2; D might be TRBD1 (5 bases). The germline V gene encodes CDR1 SGHAT and CDR2 FQNNGV. This CDR3 spans 15 amino acids. V lost 5 bases and J lost 3, with 16 bases in between. CDR3 bases: TGTGCCAGCAGCCCCCCCGGGGGGTTCGACTATGGCTACACCTTC. Translating it yields CASSPPGGFDYGYTF.

The rearrangement uses TRBV4-3 and TRBJ2-5, with D tentatively TRBD1 (5 bases). V was shortened by 4 bases and J by 4 bases, with 13 bases between the two germline ends. Per germline, CDR1 LGHNA and CDR2 YSLEER. This CDR3 spans 14 amino acids. The CDR3 DNA sequence: TGCGCCAGCAGCCCAGACATAGGGGTAGAGACCCAGTACTTC. This sequence encodes CASSPDIGVETQYF.

The table lists this clone with a few counts. CDR3 nucleotides: TGCGCCAGCAGACAGAGACCCGGGACTACTAGCACAGATACGCAGTATTTT. Protein: CASRQRPGTTSTDTQYF. V and J are TRBV4-1 and TRBJ2-3, with TRBD2 matching 7 bases. Trimming at V came to 6 bases and at J to 0 bases, leaving 12 bases not matched to a gene. The CDR3 has 17 residues. Per the germline V gene, CDR1 is MGHRA and CDR2 is YSYEKL.

The gene calls are TRBV2 and TRBJ1-5; D call uncertain. With 5 bases removed from V and 5 bases from J, the gap between germline ends came to 10 bases. This CDR3 region has 13 residues. The germline CDR1 and CDR2 sequences are SNHLY and FYNNEI. CDR3 residues: CASSSQTDQPQHF. CDR3 coding DNA: TGTGCCAGCAGTTCTCAAACGGATCAGCCCCAGCATTTT.

This clone was observed a handful of times. The J gene is TRBJ2-5, the V gene TRBV4-2, with 9 bases aligning to TRBD2. The J segment lost 1 base and the V segment lost 1 base, leaving 7 bases of the junction unmatched. Germline CDR1 is LGHNA and CDR2 is YNFKEQ. The CDR3 extends over 17 amino acids. The CDR3 loop reads CASSQGAGGTTQETQYF. For the CDR3, the DNA is TGTGCCAGCAGCCAAGGGGCGGGAGGGACGACCCAAGAGACCCAGTACTTC.

The chain is built from TRBV12-3 or TRBV12-4 and TRBJ1-5; D remains unclear. The CDR3 consists of 13 residues. V lost 4 bases and J 1 base, leaving 5 bases between the germline ends. The CDR3: CASSSQSNQPQHF. The CDR3 DNA is TGTGCCAGCAGTTCCCAGAGCAATCAGCCCCAGCATTTT.

The rearrangement joins TRBV10-3 to TRBJ1-5, with 7 bases aligning to TRBD1. CDR3 length equals 12 residues. V was clipped by 10 bases and J by 4 bases; unmatched bases: 4. The germline V gene has CDR1 ENHRY and CDR2 SYGVKD. The CDR3 bases are TGTGCCACGGGGACAGAAAATCAGCCCCAGCATTTT. Translating it yields CATGTENQPQHF.

The rearrangement uses TRBV19 and TRBJ1-5, with D possibly matching TRBD1 (5 bases). The germline CDR1 and CDR2 sequences are LNHDA and SQIVND (reference sequence). The CDR3 is 14 amino acids. The ends were cut back, 3 bases at V and 4 bases at J, with 10 bases in the middle. The CDR3 loop is CASSMGQDNQPQHF. The CDR3 DNA is TGTGCCAGTAGTATGGGGCAGGATAATCAGCCCCAGCATTTT.

The chain links TRBV6-2 or TRBV6-3 to TRBJ2-5, with D possibly matching TRBD2 (7 bases). CDR3 size: 16 residues. Trimming stripped 0 bases from V and 2 bases from J, with 13 bases between. CDR1 MNHEY and CDR2 SVGEGT come from the germline V gene. The CDR3 DNA follows: TGTGCCAGCAGTTACTCGATGGGGAGGGGGCAAGAGACCCAGTACTTC. It yields the protein CASSYSMGRGQETQYF.

The chain carries TRBV30 and TRBJ2-1; D might be TRBD2 (5 bases). There are 10 residues in the CDR3. The germline CDR1 and CDR2 sequences are GTSNPN and SVGIG (reference sequence). Between the trimmed V and J ends, which lost 8 bases and 4 bases, there was a span of 6 bases. The CDR3 region has the DNA TGTGCCGCGGGTTACAATGAGCAGTTCTTC. Protein product: CAAGYNEQFF.

This chain connects TRBV18 to TRBJ1-1; perhaps TRBD1 as D (5 bases). CDR3 length equals 15 residues. Trimming shortened V by 1 base and J by 1 base, and 10 bases separated the two germline ends. CDR1 and CDR2 (germline): KGHSH, LQKENI. The CDR3, as DNA: TGTGCCAGCTCACCACTTGGGGGGAGGAACACTGAAGCTTTCTTT. It codes for CASSPLGGRNTEAFF.

The chain combines TRBV19 with TRBJ1-2; unclear D gene. Germline CDR1 LNHDA, CDR2 SQIVND (reference sequence). This CDR3 is 11 amino acids long. V dropped 6 bases and J dropped 8 bases, with 10 bases sitting between them. This chain's CDR3 is CASSTRGGYTF. The CDR3 DNA reads TGTGCCAGTAGCACCCGGGGAGGCTACACCTTC.

V usage is TRBV9 and J usage is TRBJ2-3; maybe TRBD2 (5 bases). Germline CDR1 and CDR2: SGDLS and YYNGEE. The CDR3 is made up of 13 amino acids. Trimming left V 3 bases short and J 5 bases short, with 10 bases between. The CDR3 DNA reads as TGTGCCAGCAGCGCCTCGCGGGTAGATACGCAGTATTTT. As protein: CASSASRVDTQYF.

As for this clone: Additional DNA sequences in this sample encode the identical CDR3. The CDR3 region is CASSLGGSSYNEQFF. DNA for the CDR3: TGCGCCAGCAGCCTAGGCGGGAGCTCCTACAATGAGCAGTTCTTC. The chain is built from TRBV5-1 and TRBJ2-1; 7 bases agree with TRBD2. Germline CDR1 SGHRS, CDR2 YFSETQ. CDR3 length equals 15 residues. J gave up 0 bases and V 4 bases, and 4 bases lay outside the gene matches.

V gene TRBV3-1 (or the pseudogene TRBV3-2) combines with J gene TRBJ2-7, with D unclear. Germline CDR1 reads LGHDT; CDR2 reads YNNKEL (reference sequence). The CDR3 spans 17 residues. The V and J ends lost 0 bases and 4 bases respectively, with 19 bases between them. As DNA, the CDR3 is TGTGCCAGCAGCCAAGAGGTGGGTGAGGCCCATCTGTACGAGCAGTACTTC. Protein product: CASSQEVGEAHLYEQYF.

The rearrangement joins TRBV5-1 to TRBJ2-2; D remains unclear. This CDR3 contains 13 residues. CDR1 and CDR2 (germline): SGHRS, YFSETQ. Trimming took 0 bases from V and 7 from J, leaving 7 bases between them. CDR3 sequence (DNA): TGCGCCAGCAGCTTGGTGGTAGACGGGGAGCTGTTTTTT. This codes for CASSLVVDGELFF.

V is TRBV7-2 and J is TRBJ2-7, with D uncertain. There are 13 residues in the CDR3. In germline, CDR1 is SGHTA, CDR2 FQGNSA. The V gene lost 5 bases and the J gene lost 2 bases, with 10 bases spanning the gap. CDR3 sequence: CASSPNGAYEQYF. In DNA form, the CDR3 reads TGTGCCAGCAGCCCCAACGGAGCCTACGAGCAGTACTTC.

This clone was seen only once. The chain carries TRBV28 and TRBJ2-1; 7 bases are a match to TRBD1. CDR1 is MDHEN and CDR2 is SYDVKM in the germline V gene. The CDR3 spans 16 residues. V dropped 3 bases and J dropped 4; count of bases not matched to a gene: 9. CDR3 residues: CASSLYTGVGYNEQFF. In DNA form, the CDR3 reads TGTGCCAGCAGTTTGTACACAGGGGTAGGATACAATGAGCAGTTCTTC.

The J gene is TRBJ1-1, the V gene TRBV5-4; D is unclear. The CDR3 has 15 residues. The V gene's germline CDR1 is SGHNT and CDR2 YYREEE (reference sequence). Trimming left V 0 bases short and J 0 bases short, with 9 bases between. The DNA of the CDR3 is TGTGCCAGCAGCTTGGGTCTCGAGCTGAACACTGAAGCTTTCTTT. Translating it yields CASSLGLELNTEAFF.

The genes are TRBV5-1 and TRBJ1-2; TRBD1 might be the D (5 bases). This CDR3 spans 13 amino acids. Trimming pared 4 bases from V and 2 bases from J, leaving 9 bases between. The V gene's germline CDR1 is SGHRS and CDR2 YFSETQ. In DNA, the CDR3 is TGCGCCAGCAGCGCAGGGTCGAACTATGGCTACACCTTC. Protein: CASSAGSNYGYTF.

The CDR3 loop reads CASSDWTDLSGLAGGPRGNEQFF. CDR3 nucleotide sequence: TGTGCCAGCAGCGATTGGACGGACCTCTCCGGACTAGCGGGAGGGCCGCGTGGCAATGAGCAGTTCTTC. The rearrangement uses TRBV9 and TRBJ2-1; 15 bases fit TRBD2. Germline V gene data show CDR1 as SGDLS and CDR2 as YYNGEE. This CDR3 spans 23 amino acids. V lost 3 bases to trimming and J lost 6 bases; unmatched junction nucleotides: 25.

This rearrangement joins TRBV7-6 to TRBJ2-7, with D maybe TRBD1 (6 bases). CDR3 length equals 16 residues. Germline CDR1 SGHVS, CDR2 FNYEAQ. Trimming removed 1 base at V and 4 bases at J, with 17 bases between. The CDR3 loop is CASSLGQAHSSYEQYF. As DNA, the CDR3 is TGTGCCAGCAGCTTAGGACAGGCCCACTCCTCTTACGAGCAGTACTTC. The full variable domain, with the rest looked up from reference TRBV7-6 and TRBJ2-7, is GAGVSQSPRYKVTKRGQDVALRCDPISGHVSLYWYRQALGQGPEFLTYFNYEAQQDKSGLPNDRFSAERPEGSISTLTIQRTEQRDSAMYRCASSLGQAHSSYEQYFGPGTRLTVT.

This clone was picked up a small number of times. J is TRBJ2-5 and V is TRBV5-1, with unresolved D. Germline CDR1 SGHRS, CDR2 YFSETQ. V lost 0 bases and J 4 bases, leaving 4 bases between the germline ends. CDR3 size: 12 residues. In DNA, the CDR3 is TGCGCCAGCAGCTTGGCTCTAGAGACCCAGTACTTC. Translation: CASSLALETQYF.